This TCR beta chain was identified during a study of PD-L1 blockade in urothelial cancer. For the study at large: Reported median T cell count for blood samples was around 150,000. Points from the study as a whole: Pretreatment TCR clonality in blood under the median foretold superior survival.

Described time point: pretreatment peripheral blood. Synthetic TCR analog templates were spiked into all PCRs individually. Here immunoSEQ multiplex PCR was the method, and the copy in TCRdb shows in-frame clones only, minus some. This table has 55,000 to 85,000 clones, about 83% appearing once. Turning to this clone: The antigen remains undetermined.

Trimming took 4 bases from V and 3 from J; bases not matched to a gene: 4. Germline values: CDR1 MGHRA, CDR2 YSYEKL. This CDR3 spans 14 amino acids. This sequence joins TRBV4-1 and TRBJ1-1; TRBD1 matches 8 bases. The receptor comes from a woman aged 70 to 79 with urothelial cancer. The source was PBMCs, collected around atezolizumab (anti-PD-L1) treatment. CDR3 sequence: CASSRDRLHTEAFF. The CDR3 bases are TGCGCCAGCAGCCGGGACAGGCTACACACTGAAGCTTTCTTT.